The sequence of this T cell receptor beta chain was determined in a study of early T cells in non-severe SARS-CoV-2 infection. TCRdb ran MiXCR on the 5' RACE reads and lists one entry per CDR3 protein. The sample records fewer than 80,000 distinct CDR3 sequences, roughly an eighth being singletons. There are a few counts of this clonotype. CDR3 size: 15 residues. The ends were cut back, 5 bases at V and 2 bases at J, with 14 bases in the middle. Germline assignment: CDR1 MNHEY and CDR2 SMNVEV (reference sequence). The gene calls are TRBV27 and TRBJ2-3; a weak D match, TRBD1 (5 bases). The source is an adult who was a healthcare worker with PCR-confirmed SARS-CoV-2 infection or an uninfected control (not recorded which). The sequencing input was whole blood. The DNA for the CDR3 is TGTGCCAGCAGTAAACAGGTGGGGTCCACAGATACGCAGTATTTT. The encoded protein is CASSKQVGSTDTQYF.